In its sample, the clone carrying this T cell receptor (beta chain) was seen many times. Trimming removed 3 bases at V and 4 bases at J, with 14 bases between. This CDR3 has 15 amino acids. This sample stems from a study of quantifying T cell responses using KT2 cells. At the level of the study: Reverse transcription used primers in the TCR alpha and beta constant regions. A predetermined fluorescence threshold ended the second PCR, run as a qPCR.

A single-stranded UMI oligo with SP2 sequence was ligated to cDNA 3' ends. The first PCR ran approximately 4 cycles with an equimolar RC1.1 and RC1.2 beta primer mix. TCRdb reprocessed the UMI-ligation and nested PCR reads via MiXCR and lists one record per CDR3 protein. Of 60,000 or so distinct CDR3 sequences in the sample, roughly 12% were seen once. Unfractionated PBMC were spiked with known numbers of KT2 clone cells. This TCR was recovered from a human donor. This chain joins TRBV12-3 or TRBV12-4 and TRBJ2-3, with D perhaps given as TRBD1 or TRBD2 (7 bases each). Input material: PBMCs spiked with cells of the T cell clone KT2. CDR3 sequence (DNA): TGTGCCAGCAGTTTCCAGGGGGGGACCGCAGATACGCAGTATTTT. Amino acid sequence: CASSFQGGTADTQYF.